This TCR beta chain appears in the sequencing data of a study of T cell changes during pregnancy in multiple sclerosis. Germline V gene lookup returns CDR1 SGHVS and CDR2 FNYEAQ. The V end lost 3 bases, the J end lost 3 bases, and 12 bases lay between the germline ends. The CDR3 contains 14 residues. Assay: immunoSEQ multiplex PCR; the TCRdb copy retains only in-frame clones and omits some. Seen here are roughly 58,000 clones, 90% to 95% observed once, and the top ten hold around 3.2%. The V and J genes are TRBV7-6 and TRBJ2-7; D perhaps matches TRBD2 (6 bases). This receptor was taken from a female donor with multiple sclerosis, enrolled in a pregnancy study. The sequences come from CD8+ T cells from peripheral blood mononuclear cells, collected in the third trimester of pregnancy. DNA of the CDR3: TGTGCCAGCAGCTTGGCTAGCGCGAACTACGAGCAGTACTTC. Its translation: CASSLASANYEQYF.